This is a list of T cell receptor beta chains from one sample in a study of T cells in Graves' hyperthyroidism and ophthalmopathy. From the multiplex PCR reads, TCRdb called clonotypes with MiXCR, one entry per CDR3 protein. The top ten hold roughly 8% of the sample, which has roughly 740,000 distinct CDR3 sequences, 16% seen once. Sequenced material: blood. These receptors all come from a man aged 18 to 35 with Graves' hyperthyroidism. CDR3s include the opening cysteine and the closing phenylalanine or tryptophan. Fields, in order: J gene, CDR3 length, D gene, clone size, V gene, CDR3 protein, CDR3 DNA. D genes are given only for firm matches. Clone size appears in some rows only: once, few, many, or a class for an expanded clone.

TRBJ1-4	16	-	many	TRBV30	CAWSSPSSGPNEKLFF	TGTGCCTGGAGTTCTCCCTCGTCGGGTCCAAATGAAAAACTGTTTTTT
TRBJ2-5	15	TRBD1	many	TRBV7-2	CASREDRAAWETQYF	TGTGCCAGCAGAGAGGACAGGGCCGCTTGGGAGACCCAGTACTTC
TRBJ1-1	13	-	many	TRBV7-9	CASSWGMNTEAFF	TGTGCCAGCAGCTGGGGGATGAACACTGAAGCTTTCTTT
TRBJ2-1	16	TRBD2	few	TRBV2	CASSPHSGRALNEQFF	TGTGCCAGCAGTCCCCATAGCGGGAGGGCGCTCAATGAGCAGTTCTTC
TRBJ2-7	12	TRBD1	-	TRBV20-1	CSARDDRAEQYF	TGCAGTGCTAGAGATGACAGGGCCGAGCAGTACTTC
TRBJ2-2	14	-	-	TRBV30	CAWTYAVGGGELFF	TGTGCCTGGACCTACGCGGTTGGGGGCGGGGAGCTGTTTTTT
TRBJ2-4	14	TRBD2	many	TRBV6-2/TRBV6-3	CASSLQSGSDIQYF	TGTGCCAGCAGTCTCCAAAGCGGGAGTGACATTCAGTACTTC
TRBJ2-1	14	-	many	TRBV11-2	CASSSGGGYNEQFF	TGTGCCAGCAGCTCTGGGGGCGGTTACAATGAGCAGTTCTTC
TRBJ2-2	15	-	few	TRBV12-3/TRBV12-4	CASSPGQGLAGELFF	TGTGCCAGCAGTCCCGGACAGGGACTAGCCGGGGAGCTGTTTTTT
TRBJ2-7	15	TRBD2	many	TRBV28	CASSSAGEGSYEQYF	TGTGCCAGCAGTTCAGCGGGAGAGGGCTCCTACGAGCAGTACTTC
TRBJ2-3	21	TRBD2	once	TRBV11-2	CASSLVPQAPGLAGGTDTQYF	TGTGCCAGCAGCTTAGTGCCGCAGGCACCGGGACTAGCGGGAGGCACAGATACGCAGTATTTT
TRBJ2-7	17	-	many	TRBV27	CASSLSSWDFVEGEQYF	TGTGCCAGCAGTTTAAGTAGTTGGGACTTCGTTGAGGGCGAGCAGTACTTC
TRBJ2-5	15	TRBD2	many	TRBV7-7	CASSWTSGTMETQYF	TGTGCTAGCAGCTGGACTAGCGGGACCATGGAGACCCAGTACTTC
TRBJ1-4	15	-	-	TRBV4-3	CASSIGHAVNEKLFF	TGCGCCAGCAGCATAGGACACGCGGTTAATGAAAAACTGTTTTTT
TRBJ1-2	15	-	few	TRBV18	CASSPQPPGAQGYTF	TGTGCCAGCTCACCACAGCCGCCAGGGGCGCAGGGCTACACCTTC
TRBJ2-7	16	TRBD2	many	TRBV28	CASSPLLAGRPYEQYF	TGTGCCAGCAGTCCCCTACTAGCGGGAAGACCCTACGAGCAGTACTTC
TRBJ1-1	14	-	many	TRBV30	CAWSVPPWNTEAFF	TGTGCCTGGAGTGTACCCCCCTGGAACACTGAAGCTTTCTTT
TRBJ1-3	16	TRBD1	-	TRBV15	CATSRSDRGSGNTIYF	TGTGCCACCAGCAGAAGTGACAGGGGATCTGGAAACACCATATATTTT
TRBJ1-1	14	TRBD1	many	TRBV28	CASSPDRGATEAFF	TGTGCCAGCAGTCCAGACAGGGGAGCCACTGAAGCTTTCTTT
TRBJ2-7	12	-	few	TRBV20-1	CSAIGGVYEQYF	TGCAGTGCTATCGGAGGGGTCTACGAGCAGTACTTC
TRBJ1-2	13	-	-	TRBV29-1	CSVDGTPNYGYTF	TGCAGCGTAGATGGGACACCGAACTATGGCTACACCTTC
TRBJ2-7	13	-	many	TRBV30	CAWVRGAPGEQYF	TGTGCCTGGGTCCGGGGGGCGCCTGGGGAGCAGTACTTC
TRBJ2-7	11	-	-	TRBV6-2/TRBV6-3	CASIGFNEQYF	TGTGCCAGCATAGGATTCAACGAGCAGTACTTC
TRBJ2-5	15	TRBD2	many	TRBV7-2	CASSPETSGKQTQYF	TGTGCCAGCAGCCCCGAGACTAGCGGGAAACAGACCCAGTACTTC
TRBJ2-7	16	-	few	TRBV7-9	CASTKTRGSGLYEQYF	TGTGCCAGCACCAAAACAAGGGGATCAGGGTTGTACGAGCAGTACTTC
TRBJ2-3	13	-	few	TRBV28	CASSSPRVDTQYF	TGTGCCAGCAGTTCACCCCGAGTAGATACGCAGTATTTT
TRBJ2-6	14	-	many	TRBV6-1	CASSRSAGANVLTF	TGTGCCAGCAGTAGGTCGGCTGGGGCCAACGTCCTGACTTTC
TRBJ2-2	12	-	-	TRBV28	CASGLPTGELFF	TGTGCCAGCGGACTACCCACCGGGGAGCTGTTTTTT
TRBJ1-5	15	-	few	TRBV28	CASSLQIGAGQPQHF	TGTGCCAGCAGTTTACAAATCGGGGCGGGCCAGCCCCAGCATTTT
TRBJ2-1	15	-	many	TRBV27	CASSFVVASYNEQFF	TGTGCCAGCAGTTTTGTTGTCGCTTCCTACAATGAGCAGTTCTTC
TRBJ1-3	16	-	many	TRBV18	CASSPLWTLSGNTIYF	TGTGCCAGCTCACCACTCTGGACCCTCTCTGGAAACACCATATATTTT
TRBJ2-7	15	-	-	TRBV7-9	CASSPLSPGVYEQYF	TGTGCCAGCAGCCCTCTCTCCCCAGGAGTCTACGAGCAGTACTTC